These T cell receptor beta chains were read from a single sample in a study of T cell responses to AZD1222 COVID-19 vaccine. Assay: immunoSEQ multiplex PCR; the TCRdb copy retains only in-frame clones and omits some. There are 200,000 to 250,000 clones in the sample; approximately 94% occur only once, and roughly 0.99% lies in the top ten. The sequences come from peripheral blood, collected on day 0 of MenACWY control vaccination. These receptors were taken from an adult in good health. Each CDR3 is given with its conserved first and last residue. Fields, in order: D gene, J gene, V gene, clone size, CDR3 protein, CDR3 DNA. D genes are given only for firm matches. Clone size, where shown, is once, few, many, or a class for clones that have expanded.

D gene: NA; J gene: TRBJ1-5; V gene: TRBV24-1; clone size: NA; CDR3 protein: CATSDNRDNQPQHF; CDR3 DNA: TGTGCCACCAGTGATAACAGGGACAATCAGCCCCAGCATTTT
D gene: NA; J gene: TRBJ1-2; V gene: TRBV23-1; clone size: NA; CDR3 protein: CASSRDRDPYGYTF; CDR3 DNA: TGCGCCAGCAGTCGTGACAGAGACCCCTATGGCTACACCTTC
D gene: NA; J gene: TRBJ2-3; V gene: TRBV7-9; clone size: NA; CDR3 protein: CASSLGGHQGGDTQYF; CDR3 DNA: TGTGCCAGCAGCTTAGGGGGTCACCAGGGGGGAGATACGCAGTATTTT
D gene: NA; J gene: TRBJ1-4; V gene: TRBV5-1; clone size: NA; CDR3 protein: CASSPRGGATNEKLFF; CDR3 DNA: TGCGCCAGCAGCCCTCGAGGGGGGGCAACTAATGAAAAACTGTTTTTT
D gene: NA; J gene: TRBJ1-5; V gene: TRBV30; clone size: NA; CDR3 protein: CAWTANSNQPQHF; CDR3 DNA: TGTGCCTGGACAGCTAATAGCAATCAGCCCCAGCATTTT
D gene: NA; J gene: TRBJ1-1; V gene: TRBV9; clone size: NA; CDR3 protein: CASSATERAVMNTEAFF; CDR3 DNA: TGTGCCAGCAGCGCTACTGAGAGGGCGGTAATGAACACTGAAGCTTTCTTT
D gene: NA; J gene: TRBJ2-7; V gene: TRBV28; clone size: NA; CDR3 protein: CASSLIVVGYYEQYF; CDR3 DNA: TGTGCCAGCAGTCTAATAGTCGTGGGTTACTACGAGCAGTACTTC
D gene: NA; J gene: TRBJ1-1; V gene: TRBV18; clone size: NA; CDR3 protein: CASSQDGPNAFF; CDR3 DNA: TGTGCCAGCTCACAGGACGGACCCAACGCTTTCTTT
D gene: TRBD1; J gene: TRBJ1-1; V gene: TRBV5-1; clone size: NA; CDR3 protein: CASSLGEGAVTEAFF; CDR3 DNA: TGCGCCAGCAGCTTGGGGGAGGGGGCAGTTACTGAAGCTTTCTTT
D gene: NA; J gene: TRBJ1-3; V gene: TRBV27; clone size: once; CDR3 protein: CASSPYQSGNTIYF; CDR3 DNA: TGTGCCAGCAGTCCTTACCAATCTGGAAACACCATATATTTT
D gene: TRBD1; J gene: TRBJ1-6; V gene: TRBV13; clone size: NA; CDR3 protein: CASSTRDRGNSPLHF; CDR3 DNA: TGTGCCAGCAGCACCCGGGACAGGGGAAATTCACCCCTCCACTTT
D gene: NA; J gene: TRBJ1-2; V gene: TRBV12-5; clone size: NA; CDR3 protein: CASGLEGPNYGYTF; CDR3 DNA: TGTGCTAGTGGTTTAGAAGGCCCGAACTATGGCTACACCTTC
D gene: TRBD1; J gene: TRBJ1-5; V gene: TRBV6-1; clone size: NA; CDR3 protein: CASSGGGGGSNQPQHF; CDR3 DNA: TGTGCCAGCAGTGGGGGAGGGGGCGGGAGTAATCAGCCCCAGCATTTT
D gene: NA; J gene: TRBJ1-2; V gene: TRBV19; clone size: NA; CDR3 protein: CASKATGGNYGYTF; CDR3 DNA: TGTGCCAGTAAGGCTACAGGTGGGAACTATGGCTACACCTTC
D gene: NA; J gene: TRBJ1-2; V gene: TRBV5-1; clone size: NA; CDR3 protein: CASSFTFGNYGYTF; CDR3 DNA: TGCGCCAGCAGCTTCACATTCGGAAACTATGGCTACACCTTC
D gene: NA; J gene: TRBJ2-1; V gene: TRBV19; clone size: NA; CDR3 protein: CASSIRAEQFF; CDR3 DNA: TGTGCCAGTAGTATTCGGGCTGAGCAGTTCTTC
D gene: NA; J gene: TRBJ1-1; V gene: TRBV10-3; clone size: NA; CDR3 protein: CASEQGLNTEAFF; CDR3 DNA: TGTGCCAGCGAACAAGGATTGAACACTGAAGCTTTCTTT
D gene: NA; J gene: TRBJ1-5; V gene: TRBV6-5; clone size: once; CDR3 protein: CASSFFTGVSNQPQHF; CDR3 DNA: TGTGCCAGCAGTTTCTTTACAGGCGTGAGCAATCAGCCCCAGCATTTT
D gene: TRBD2; J gene: TRBJ2-1; V gene: TRBV4-2; clone size: NA; CDR3 protein: CASSKRTSGGVSYNEQFF; CDR3 DNA: TGTGCCAGCAGCAAACGGACTAGCGGGGGGGTCTCCTACAATGAGCAGTTCTTC
D gene: NA; J gene: TRBJ1-1; V gene: TRBV7-2; clone size: NA; CDR3 protein: CASSPDARALTDTEAFF; CDR3 DNA: TGTGCCAGCAGCCCAGACGCCAGGGCGCTTACTGACACTGAAGCTTTCTTT
D gene: TRBD1; J gene: TRBJ1-2; V gene: TRBV24-1; clone size: NA; CDR3 protein: CATSETGTGRYGYTF; CDR3 DNA: TGTGCCACCAGTGAGACCGGGACAGGGCGATATGGCTACACCTTC
D gene: TRBD1; J gene: TRBJ1-6; V gene: TRBV19; clone size: NA; CDR3 protein: CASHDRVNSPLHF; CDR3 DNA: TGTGCCAGTCATGACAGGGTTAATTCACCCCTCCACTTT
D gene: NA; J gene: TRBJ2-2; V gene: TRBV7-2; clone size: NA; CDR3 protein: CASSATTTGELFF; CDR3 DNA: TGTGCCAGCAGCGCCACGACCACCGGGGAGCTGTTTTTT
D gene: NA; J gene: TRBJ2-7; V gene: TRBV28; clone size: NA; CDR3 protein: CASRDNYEQYF; CDR3 DNA: TGTGCCAGCAGGGACAACTACGAGCAGTACTTC
D gene: TRBD1; J gene: TRBJ1-1; V gene: TRBV5-4; clone size: NA; CDR3 protein: CASSPSTGVAFF; CDR3 DNA: TGTGCCAGCAGCCCGTCCACAGGGGTCGCTTTCTTT
D gene: TRBD1; J gene: TRBJ1-2; V gene: TRBV6-5; clone size: once; CDR3 protein: CASSYGTGSYGYTF; CDR3 DNA: TGTGCCAGCAGTTACGGGACAGGCTCCTATGGCTACACCTTC
D gene: NA; J gene: TRBJ2-4; V gene: TRBV27; clone size: NA; CDR3 protein: CASRPGDILLAKNIQYF; CDR3 DNA: TGTGCCAGCAGACCTGGGGACATTTTGCTAGCCAAAAACATTCAGTACTTC
D gene: NA; J gene: TRBJ1-2; V gene: TRBV19; clone size: NA; CDR3 protein: CASSSPDYGYTF; CDR3 DNA: TGTGCCAGTAGTAGTCCTGACTATGGCTACACCTTC
D gene: NA; J gene: TRBJ1-5; V gene: TRBV6-6; clone size: once; CDR3 protein: CASRETSNQPQHF; CDR3 DNA: TGTGCCAGCAGAGAGACCAGCAATCAGCCCCAGCATTTT
D gene: TRBD1; J gene: TRBJ2-7; V gene: TRBV28; clone size: NA; CDR3 protein: CASSHYRGGYEQYF; CDR3 DNA: TGTGCCAGCAGTCACTACAGGGGCGGGTACGAGCAGTACTTC
D gene: NA; J gene: TRBJ2-3; V gene: TRBV3-1/TRBV3-2; clone size: NA; CDR3 protein: CASRSIGDTQYF; CDR3 DNA: TGTGCCAGCAGGAGTATAGGGGATACGCAGTATTTT
D gene: TRBD1; J gene: TRBJ1-5; V gene: TRBV28; clone size: NA; CDR3 protein: CASSPRTGGYQPQHF; CDR3 DNA: TGTGCCAGCAGTCCCCGGACAGGGGGCTATCAGCCCCAGCATTTT
D gene: NA; J gene: TRBJ1-6; V gene: TRBV19; clone size: NA; CDR3 protein: CASSIDQGRNSPLHF; CDR3 DNA: TGTGCCAGTAGTATAGACCAGGGACGTAATTCACCCCTCCACTTT
D gene: NA; J gene: TRBJ1-4; V gene: TRBV6-6; clone size: NA; CDR3 protein: CASSYPRGSEEKLFF; CDR3 DNA: TGTGCCAGCAGTTACCCCCGGGGGTCAGAAGAAAAACTGTTTTTT
D gene: TRBD1; J gene: TRBJ1-5; V gene: TRBV28; clone size: NA; CDR3 protein: CASSSRDRVYQPQHF; CDR3 DNA: TGTGCCAGCAGTTCCCGGGACAGAGTATATCAGCCCCAGCATTTT
D gene: TRBD1; J gene: TRBJ1-2; V gene: TRBV6-5; clone size: NA; CDR3 protein: CASVGTVYGYTF; CDR3 DNA: TGTGCCAGTGTCGGGACAGTCTATGGCTACACCTTC
D gene: NA; J gene: TRBJ1-2; V gene: TRBV18; clone size: NA; CDR3 protein: CASSPQAGSVDYGYTF; CDR3 DNA: TGTGCCAGCTCACCTCAGGCGGGGAGCGTCGACTATGGCTACACCTTC
D gene: NA; J gene: TRBJ1-4; V gene: TRBV7-9; clone size: NA; CDR3 protein: CASSYTGAVEKLFF; CDR3 DNA: TGTGCCAGCAGCTATACAGGTGCGGTTGAAAAACTGTTTTTT
D gene: TRBD1; J gene: TRBJ1-2; V gene: TRBV7-2; clone size: NA; CDR3 protein: CASSLRPGQGVYGYTF; CDR3 DNA: TGTGCCAGCAGCTTAAGACCGGGACAGGGCGTCTATGGCTACACCTTC
D gene: NA; J gene: TRBJ1-5; V gene: TRBV19; clone size: once; CDR3 protein: CASSMRGTSGNQPQHF; CDR3 DNA: TGTGCCAGTAGTATGAGGGGGACATCTGGCAATCAGCCCCAGCATTTT
D gene: TRBD1; J gene: TRBJ1-2; V gene: TRBV15; clone size: NA; CDR3 protein: CATSREGAYGYTF; CDR3 DNA: TGTGCCACCAGCAGGGAGGGGGCCTATGGCTACACCTTC
D gene: NA; J gene: TRBJ1-1; V gene: TRBV27; clone size: NA; CDR3 protein: CASSLSSVVATEAFF; CDR3 DNA: TGTGCCAGCAGTTTATCCTCCGTAGTGGCCACTGAAGCTTTCTTT
D gene: NA; J gene: TRBJ1-2; V gene: TRBV6-5; clone size: once; CDR3 protein: CATTAGTAYGYTF; CDR3 DNA: TGTGCCACCACTGCGGGGACGGCTTATGGCTACACCTTC
D gene: NA; J gene: TRBJ1-4; V gene: TRBV18; clone size: NA; CDR3 protein: CASSPTGNEKLFF; CDR3 DNA: TGTGCCAGCTCACCGACAGGCAATGAAAAACTGTTTTTT
D gene: TRBD1; J gene: TRBJ2-7; V gene: TRBV5-4; clone size: NA; CDR3 protein: CASRTGGGSYEQYF; CDR3 DNA: TGTGCCAGCAGGACAGGGGGCGGGTCCTACGAGCAGTACTTC
D gene: NA; J gene: TRBJ1-2; V gene: TRBV6-5; clone size: NA; CDR3 protein: CATRALRGYTF; CDR3 DNA: TGTGCCACCAGGGCCTTGAGGGGCTACACCTTC
D gene: NA; J gene: TRBJ1-1; V gene: TRBV18; clone size: NA; CDR3 protein: CASSPGQLNTEAFF; CDR3 DNA: TGTGCCAGCTCACCGGGGCAGCTGAACACTGAAGCTTTCTTT
D gene: NA; J gene: TRBJ2-7; V gene: TRBV7-2; clone size: NA; CDR3 protein: CASGRGLEQYF; CDR3 DNA: TGTGCCAGCGGCCGGGGGCTCGAGCAGTACTTC
D gene: NA; J gene: TRBJ2-3; V gene: TRBV30; clone size: few; CDR3 protein: CAWSVGRDTQYF; CDR3 DNA: TGTGCCTGGAGTGTGGGTCGGGATACGCAGTATTTT
D gene: NA; J gene: TRBJ1-2; V gene: TRBV6-5; clone size: few; CDR3 protein: CASSYSGGYGYTF; CDR3 DNA: TGTGCCAGCAGTTACTCCGGCGGGTATGGCTACACCTTC
D gene: NA; J gene: TRBJ2-5; V gene: TRBV10-3; clone size: NA; CDR3 protein: CAISAKGETQYF; CDR3 DNA: TGTGCCATCAGTGCAAAGGGAGAGACCCAGTACTTC
D gene: NA; J gene: TRBJ1-3; V gene: TRBV30; clone size: NA; CDR3 protein: CAWSVGRAGNTIYF; CDR3 DNA: TGTGCCTGGAGTGTCGGGAGGGCTGGAAACACCATATATTTT
D gene: TRBD2; J gene: TRBJ2-1; V gene: TRBV5-8; clone size: NA; CDR3 protein: CASRLKSGSSYNEQFF; CDR3 DNA: TGTGCCAGCAGACTTAAGAGCGGGAGCTCCTACAATGAGCAGTTCTTC
D gene: NA; J gene: TRBJ2-7; V gene: TRBV16; clone size: NA; CDR3 protein: CASSQSTHGGYEQYF; CDR3 DNA: TGTGCCAGCAGCCAATCGACGCACGGGGGCTACGAGCAGTACTTC